A single sample gave rise to the 6 T cell receptor beta chains below, sequenced in a study of type 1 regulatory T cells. Their antigen targets remain unknown. TCRdb ran MiXCR on the reads and lists one entry per CDR3 protein. The sample lists about 42,000 distinct CDR3 sequences, about 12% occurring once. The sequenced sample was cultured non-Tr1 T cells, either the whole culture or a sorted T cell fraction (not recorded which). The source is a human donor in good health.

This clonotype was counted only a few times. J is TRBJ2-4 and V is TRBV7-9, with 11 bases that match TRBD2. CDR3 length: 15 amino acids. The V and J ends lost 5 bases and 6 bases, in that order; junction bases with no gene match: 6. Germline V gene sequence: CDR1 SEHNR, CDR2 FQNEAQ (reference sequence). The CDR3 DNA reads as TGTGCCAGCAGCCCGACTAGCGGGGCGGTAAACATTCAGTACTTC. Residues: CASSPTSGAVNIQYF.

This clonotype was seen repeatedly, ten times or more. The chain carries TRBV5-1 and TRBJ1-4; the D gene is possibly TRBD1 (6 bases). The CDR3 length is 15 residues. Trimming took off 4 bases at V and 0 bases at J, with 10 bases between the two ends. From germline, CDR1 is SGHRS and CDR2 YFSETQ. The CDR3 sequence is CASSAGATTNEKLFF. The CDR3 DNA follows: TGCGCCAGCAGCGCGGGGGCCACAACTAATGAAAAACTGTTTTTT.

This clonotype was counted ten times or more. The V gene is TRBV20-1, the J gene TRBJ1-6, with TRBD1 matching 7 bases. Germline CDR1 and CDR2: DFQATT and SNEGSKA (reference sequence). The V gene end was trimmed by 3 bases and the J gene end by 2 bases; junction bases not matched to a gene: 1. This CDR3 is 14 amino acids long. CDR3 region: CSARGQTYNSPLHF. CDR3 DNA sequence: TGCAGTGCTAGGGGACAGACCTATAATTCACCCCTCCACTTT.

In its sample, this clonotype was seen a few times. The DNA for the CDR3 is TGTGCCAGCAGCTTTGGGAGTGTGTTCTATGGCTACACCTTC. This encodes CASSFGSVFYGYTF. The rearrangement links TRBV13 to TRBJ1-2; D gene unclear. Germline CDR1 is PRHDT and CDR2 is FYEKMQ (reference sequence). This CDR3 is built from 14 residues. The V and J ends lost 3 bases and 4 bases respectively, with 12 bases between them. Based on the CDR3 plus reference TRBV13 and TRBJ1-2, the full variable domain is AAGVIQSPRHLIKEKRETATLKCYPIPRHDTVYWYQQGPGQDPQFLISFYEKMQSDKGSIPDRFSAQQFSDYHSELNMSSLELGDSALYFCASSFGSVFYGYTFGSGTRLTVV.

This clonotype was counted only a few times. The chain recombines TRBV18 with TRBJ1-1; D is unresolved. Looked up from germline, CDR1 is KGHSH and CDR2 is LQKENI. The CDR3 contains 14 residues. Deletions cut 1 base from V and 3 bases from J, with 9 bases between. The CDR3: CASSPQGGDTEAFF. CDR3 nucleotides: TGTGCCAGCTCACCACAGGGTGGTGACACTGAAGCTTTCTTT.

The CDR3 loop reads CASTLQGVPTDTQYF. Here the CDR3 DNA reads TGTGCCAGCACCCTACAGGGGGTCCCCACAGATACGCAGTATTTT. V gene TRBV5-5 combines with J gene TRBJ2-3; 8 nucleotides align to TRBD1. Looked up from germline, CDR1 is SGHKS and CDR2 is YYEKEE (reference sequence). With 6 bases clipped from V and 2 bases from J, the junction kept 8 bases outside the gene matches. This CDR3 is 15 amino acids long.